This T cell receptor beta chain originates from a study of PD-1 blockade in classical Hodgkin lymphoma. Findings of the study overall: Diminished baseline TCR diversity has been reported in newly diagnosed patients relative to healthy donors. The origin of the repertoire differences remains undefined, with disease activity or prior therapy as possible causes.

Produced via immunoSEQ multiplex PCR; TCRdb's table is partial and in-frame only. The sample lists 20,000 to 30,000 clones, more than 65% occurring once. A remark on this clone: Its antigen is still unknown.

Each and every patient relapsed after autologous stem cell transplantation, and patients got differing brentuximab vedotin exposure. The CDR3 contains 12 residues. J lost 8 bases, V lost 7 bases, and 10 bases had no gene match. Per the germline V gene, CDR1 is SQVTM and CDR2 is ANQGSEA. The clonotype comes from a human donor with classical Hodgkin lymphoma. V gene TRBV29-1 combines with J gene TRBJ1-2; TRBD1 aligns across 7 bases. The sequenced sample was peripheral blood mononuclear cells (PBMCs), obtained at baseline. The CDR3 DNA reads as TGCAGCGCCCATGAAGGGGGCGAGGGCTACACCTTC. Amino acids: CSAHEGGEGYTF.